This T cell receptor (beta chain) emerged from a study of identical twins. CDR1 is MDHEN and CDR2 is SYDVKM in the germline V gene. With V trimmed by 6 bases and J by 6 bases, 6 bases remained unmatched. The CDR3 covers 15 residues. This clonotype has a count of ten or more. Unique molecular identifiers were in the cDNA, with template-switch universal primer binding. TCRdb ran MiXCR on the 5' RACE reads and lists one entry per CDR3 protein. The table lists 210,000 or so distinct CDR3 sequences, around 6.9% of them singletons. The donor group consisted entirely of healthy Caucasians. These data were likewise used in another study, on yellow fever vaccine responses in identical twins.

This clonotype was sampled from a woman younger than 30 in good health. This chain links TRBV28 with TRBJ2-1; 12 bases map to TRBD2. Sequenced input: memory (CD45RO+) T cells sorted from blood. The DNA for the CDR3 is TGTGCCAGCAGCTCTCTAGCGGGGGGGCTCAATGAGCAGTTCTTC. Translated: CASSSLAGGLNEQFF.